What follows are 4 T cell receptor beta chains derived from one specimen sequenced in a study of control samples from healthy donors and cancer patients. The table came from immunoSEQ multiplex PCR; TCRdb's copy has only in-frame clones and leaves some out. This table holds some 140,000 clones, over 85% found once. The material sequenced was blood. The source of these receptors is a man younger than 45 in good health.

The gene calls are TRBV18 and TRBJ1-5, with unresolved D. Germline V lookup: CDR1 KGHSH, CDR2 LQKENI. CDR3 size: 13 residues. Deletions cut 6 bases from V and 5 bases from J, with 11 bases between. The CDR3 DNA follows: TGTGCCAGCTCTCCAGGTTACGATCAGCCCCAGCATTTT. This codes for CASSPGYDQPQHF.

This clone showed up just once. Here the CDR3 DNA reads TGTGCCAGCAGTCCAACAGGGGTCTACGAGCAGTACTTC. Its translation: CASSPTGVYEQYF. The V and J genes are TRBV12-3 or TRBV12-4 and TRBJ2-7; TRBD1 aligns across 7 bases. The trim removed 5 bases at V and 3 bases at J, leaving 4 bases unmatched. The length of the CDR3 is 13 residues.

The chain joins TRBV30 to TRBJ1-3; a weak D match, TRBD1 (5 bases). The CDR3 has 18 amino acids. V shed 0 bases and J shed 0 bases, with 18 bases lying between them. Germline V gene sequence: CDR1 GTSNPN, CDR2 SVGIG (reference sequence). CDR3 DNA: TGTGCCTGGAGTGTAGACGGGGCCAGGGCCCGCTCTGGAAACACCATATATTTT. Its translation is CAWSVDGARARSGNTIYF.

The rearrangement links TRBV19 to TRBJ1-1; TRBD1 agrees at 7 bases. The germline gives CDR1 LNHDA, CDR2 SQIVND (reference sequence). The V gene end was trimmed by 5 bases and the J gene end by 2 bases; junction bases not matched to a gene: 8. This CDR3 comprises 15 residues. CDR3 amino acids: CASSSLGQDNTEAFF. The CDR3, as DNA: TGTGCCAGTAGTTCCCTCGGACAGGACAACACTGAAGCTTTCTTT.